This T cell receptor beta chain was obtained from a study of blood T cell repertoires in COVID-19. Here immunoSEQ multiplex PCR was the method, and the copy in TCRdb shows in-frame clones only, minus some. The sample records approximately 240,000 clones, approximately 92% being singletons. The V gene lost 4 bases and the J gene lost 5 bases, with 6 bases spanning the gap. CDR3 length: 12 residues. The germline gives CDR1 SEHNR, CDR2 FQNEAQ (reference sequence). This receptor was obtained from a woman under 30 in a cohort exposed to, infected with or recovered from COVID-19 (not recorded which). The rearrangement uses TRBV7-9 and TRBJ1-5; no definite D call. The sequencing input was PBMCs or T cells enriched from blood (not recorded which). The CDR3 protein is CASSSPDQPQHF. DNA for the CDR3: TGTGCCAGCAGCTCCCCCGATCAGCCCCAGCATTTT.